The sequence of this T cell receptor beta chain was determined in a study of blood T cell repertoires in COVID-19. Overall study context: The cDNA or gDNA used as material had been derived from T cells, B-cell-depleted T cells, or PBMCs.

This CDR3 region has 15 residues. Germline V gene sequence: CDR1 LNHDA, CDR2 SQIVND (reference sequence). Trimming stripped 0 bases from V and 1 base from J, with 7 bases between. Study processing details: Cell counts per sample came from amplifying reference gene primers. The assay was immunoSEQ multiplex PCR, and TCRdb's table has in-frame clones only and misses some. That table supplies the V and J calls and clone size; D and trimming were determined from the DNA. In the table there are about 260,000 clones, about nine tenths of which are singletons. In its sample, this clone was seen once. The sequence was collected from a man aged 40-55 years who had recovered from COVID-19. The chain joins TRBV19 to TRBJ2-1; D perhaps matches TRBD1 (6 bases). The sequencing input was peripheral blood. The CDR3 nucleotides read TGTGCCAGTAGTATAGACGGGACATCCTACAATGAGCAGTTCTTC. This translates into CASSIDGTSYNEQFF. The whole variable domain, remainder taken from reference TRBV19 and TRBJ2-1, is DGGITQSPKYLFRKEGQNVTLSCEQNLNHDAMYWYRQDPGQGLRLIYYSQIVNDFQKGDIAEGYSVSREKKESFPLTVTSAQKNPTAFYLCASSIDGTSYNEQFFGPGTRLTVL.